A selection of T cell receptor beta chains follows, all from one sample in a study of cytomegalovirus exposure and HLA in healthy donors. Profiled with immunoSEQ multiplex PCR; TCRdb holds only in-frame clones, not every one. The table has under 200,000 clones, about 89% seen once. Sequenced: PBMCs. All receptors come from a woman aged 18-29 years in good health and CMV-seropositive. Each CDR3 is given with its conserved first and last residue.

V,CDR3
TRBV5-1,CASSRTSGASYQETQYF
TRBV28,CASSLYQGEQYF
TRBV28,CASSFQGAFGYTF
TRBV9,CASSDRGGEQYF
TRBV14,CASSLGRGPSYEQYF
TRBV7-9,CASSFSTGQANTQYF
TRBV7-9,CASSLGQLNTEAFF
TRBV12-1,CASSAVRLAGVYTGELFF
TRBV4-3,CASSQDLGTSGRRLQFF
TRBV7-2,CATTIGAGVRGEQYF
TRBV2,CASTSGGADEQFF
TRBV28,CASSLGRAPGANVLTF
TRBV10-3,CAIRLAGQETQYF
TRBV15,CATSRGASGLADTQYF
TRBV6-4,CASSPSGRSYNEQFF
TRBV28,CASSPRLQGRNEQFF
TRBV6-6,CASSSFFPSSNQPQHF
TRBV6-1,CASSGRDRGLNQPQHF
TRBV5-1,CASSSIRDRGINTEAFF
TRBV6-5,CASRQTGRTEAFF
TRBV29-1,CSALGRADTQYF
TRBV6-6,CATYDHGQGGNQPQHF
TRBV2,CASTRTGRNTGELFF
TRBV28,CASRRTSGSQETQYF
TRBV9,CASSVGSGPPNEQFF
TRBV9,CASSVGGGAEAFF
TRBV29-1,CSVEEAGNTEAFF
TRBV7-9,CASSAGREPQYF
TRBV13,CASSLQDRGSQINEQFF
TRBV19,CASSLQGGTGGDNEQFF
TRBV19,CASSPSGGLTEKLFF
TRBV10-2,CASEQPSYGYTF
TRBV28,CASSPLAANTGELFF
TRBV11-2,CASSSHREGTQYF
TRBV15,CATSRGDSHNEQFF
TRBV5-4,CASSRIAGQGYEQFF
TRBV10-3,CATGRGSYEQYF
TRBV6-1,CASSETSGRAGELFF
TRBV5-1,CASRPPLGSGGAGEQYF
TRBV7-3,CASSSLYINEKLFF
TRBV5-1,CASSPGHYQNYGYTF
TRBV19,CASSWGTETQYF
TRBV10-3,CAISESTDRYTDTQYF
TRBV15,CATSRGGGAYEQYF
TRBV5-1,CASSFGPSGNTIYF
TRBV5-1,CASRLLALSSETQYF
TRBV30,CACRLGPQWGYNEQFF
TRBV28,CASSLYQGQETQYF
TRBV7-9,CASSLDRTGEVGYTF
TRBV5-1,CASSSGIRAGGPETQYF
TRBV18,CASSSSTGGIYNEQFF
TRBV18,CASSPRRGGAAANTGELFF
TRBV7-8,CASSLDATYTGELFF
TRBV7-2,CASSSTNGLDYNEQFF
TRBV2,CASSGVTGGDTEAFF
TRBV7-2,CASSLARLAGTQYF
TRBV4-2,CASSQGIFLDRGSQPQHF
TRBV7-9,CASSSQGARFYGYTF
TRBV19,CASRDRLSTNEKLFF